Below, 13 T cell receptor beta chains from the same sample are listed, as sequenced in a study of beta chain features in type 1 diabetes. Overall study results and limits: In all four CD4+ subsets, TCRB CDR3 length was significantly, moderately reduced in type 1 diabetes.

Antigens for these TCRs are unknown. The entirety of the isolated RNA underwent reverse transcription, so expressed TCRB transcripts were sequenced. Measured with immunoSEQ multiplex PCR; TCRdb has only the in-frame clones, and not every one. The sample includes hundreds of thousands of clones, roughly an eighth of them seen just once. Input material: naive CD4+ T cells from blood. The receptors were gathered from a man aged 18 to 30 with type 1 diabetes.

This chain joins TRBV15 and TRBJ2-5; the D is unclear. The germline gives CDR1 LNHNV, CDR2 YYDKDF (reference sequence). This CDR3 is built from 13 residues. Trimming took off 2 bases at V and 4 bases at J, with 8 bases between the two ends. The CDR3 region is CATSRSSLETQYF. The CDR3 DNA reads TGTGCCACCAGCAGATCCTCCCTAGAGACCCAGTACTTC.

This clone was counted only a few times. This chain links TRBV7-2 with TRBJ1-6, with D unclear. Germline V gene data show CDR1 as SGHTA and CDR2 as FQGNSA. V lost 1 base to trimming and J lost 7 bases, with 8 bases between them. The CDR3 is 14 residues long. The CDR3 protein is CASSLGTSNSPLHF. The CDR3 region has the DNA TGTGCCAGCAGCTTAGGGACTAGCAATTCACCCCTCCACTTT.

The CDR3 sequence is CASSEGAYYGYTF. The CDR3 nucleotides read TGTGCCAGCAGTGAGGGAGCTTATTATGGCTACACCTTC. The genes are TRBV2 and TRBJ1-2, with D unclear. CDR3 length: 13 amino acids. V lost 3 bases and J 5 bases, leaving 10 bases between the germline ends. CDR1 and CDR2 (germline): SNHLY, FYNNEI. Full variable domain (missing parts from reference TRBV2 and TRBJ1-2): EPEVTQTPSHQVTQMGQEVILRCVPISNHLYFYWYRQILGQKVEFLVSFYNNEISEKSEIFDDQFSVERPDGSNFTLKIRSTKLEDSAMYFCASSEGAYYGYTFGSGTRLTVV.

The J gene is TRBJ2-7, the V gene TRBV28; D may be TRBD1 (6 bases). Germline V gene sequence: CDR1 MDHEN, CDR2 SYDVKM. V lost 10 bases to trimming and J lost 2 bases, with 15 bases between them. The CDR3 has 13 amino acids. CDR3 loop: CATCRTDPYEQYF. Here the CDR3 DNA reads TGTGCCACCTGTCGGACAGATCCCTACGAGCAGTACTTC.

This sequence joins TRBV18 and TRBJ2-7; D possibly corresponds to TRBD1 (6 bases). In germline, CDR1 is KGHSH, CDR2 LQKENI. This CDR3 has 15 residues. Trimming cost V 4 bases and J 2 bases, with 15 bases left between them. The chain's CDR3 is CASSLIQGVTYEQYF. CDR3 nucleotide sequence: TGTGCCAGCTCACTCATACAGGGCGTCACCTACGAGCAGTACTTC.

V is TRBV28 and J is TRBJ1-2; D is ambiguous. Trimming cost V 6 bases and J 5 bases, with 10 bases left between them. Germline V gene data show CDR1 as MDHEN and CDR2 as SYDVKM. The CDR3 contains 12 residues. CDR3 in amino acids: CASRDLGYGYTF. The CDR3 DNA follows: TGTGCCAGCAGGGATTTAGGGTATGGCTACACCTTC.

CDR3 amino acids: CASSLTQENTEAFF. The CDR3 nucleotides read TGTGCCAGCAGTTTAACTCAGGAGAACACTGAAGCTTTCTTT. The rearrangement links TRBV28 to TRBJ1-1; D not resolved. The germline gives CDR1 MDHEN, CDR2 SYDVKM. This CDR3 has 14 residues. Deletions cut 2 bases from V and 1 base from J, with 8 bases between.

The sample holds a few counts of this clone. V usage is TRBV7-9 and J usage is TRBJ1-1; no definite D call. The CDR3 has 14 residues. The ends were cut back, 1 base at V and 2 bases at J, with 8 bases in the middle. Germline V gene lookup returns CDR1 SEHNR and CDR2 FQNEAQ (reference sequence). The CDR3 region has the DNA TGTGCCAGCAGCTTAGTTAGCAGCAACACTGAAGCTTTCTTT. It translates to CASSLVSSNTEAFF.

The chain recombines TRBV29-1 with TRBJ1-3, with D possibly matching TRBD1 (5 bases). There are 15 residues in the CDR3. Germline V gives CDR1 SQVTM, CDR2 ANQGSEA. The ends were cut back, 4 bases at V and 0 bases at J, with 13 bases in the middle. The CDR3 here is CSVGGISSSGNTIYF. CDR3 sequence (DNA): TGCAGCGTTGGGGGCATTTCCAGCTCTGGAAACACCATATATTTT.

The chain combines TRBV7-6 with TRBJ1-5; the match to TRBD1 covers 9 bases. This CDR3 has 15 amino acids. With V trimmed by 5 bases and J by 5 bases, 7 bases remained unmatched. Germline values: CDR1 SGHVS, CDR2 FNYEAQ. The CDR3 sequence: CASSPLGQGHQPQHF. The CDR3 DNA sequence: TGTGCCAGCAGCCCCCTGGGACAGGGCCATCAGCCCCAGCATTTT.

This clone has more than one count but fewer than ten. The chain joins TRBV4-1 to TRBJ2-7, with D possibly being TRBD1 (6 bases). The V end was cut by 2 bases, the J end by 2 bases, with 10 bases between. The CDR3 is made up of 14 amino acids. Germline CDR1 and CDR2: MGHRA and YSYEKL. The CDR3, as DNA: TGCGCCAGCAGCCAATCCGGACAGACCTACGAGCAGTACTTC. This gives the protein CASSQSGQTYEQYF.

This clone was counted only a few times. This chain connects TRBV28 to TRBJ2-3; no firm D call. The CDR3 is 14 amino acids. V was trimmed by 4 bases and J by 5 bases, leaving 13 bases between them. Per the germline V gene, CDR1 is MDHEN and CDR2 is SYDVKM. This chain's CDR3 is CASSYPPWGDTQYF. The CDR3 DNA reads TGTGCCAGCAGTTACCCCCCATGGGGAGATACGCAGTATTTT.

CDR3 bases: TGTGCCTGGGGACAACCCTACGAGCAGTACTTC. Translated: CAWGQPYEQYF. The chain recombines TRBV30 with TRBJ2-7, with D possibly matching TRBD1 (5 bases). The germline V and J ends were trimmed by 5 bases and 2 bases, with 7 bases remaining between them. Germline lookup yields CDR1 GTSNPN and CDR2 SVGIG (reference sequence). The CDR3 is 11 amino acids.